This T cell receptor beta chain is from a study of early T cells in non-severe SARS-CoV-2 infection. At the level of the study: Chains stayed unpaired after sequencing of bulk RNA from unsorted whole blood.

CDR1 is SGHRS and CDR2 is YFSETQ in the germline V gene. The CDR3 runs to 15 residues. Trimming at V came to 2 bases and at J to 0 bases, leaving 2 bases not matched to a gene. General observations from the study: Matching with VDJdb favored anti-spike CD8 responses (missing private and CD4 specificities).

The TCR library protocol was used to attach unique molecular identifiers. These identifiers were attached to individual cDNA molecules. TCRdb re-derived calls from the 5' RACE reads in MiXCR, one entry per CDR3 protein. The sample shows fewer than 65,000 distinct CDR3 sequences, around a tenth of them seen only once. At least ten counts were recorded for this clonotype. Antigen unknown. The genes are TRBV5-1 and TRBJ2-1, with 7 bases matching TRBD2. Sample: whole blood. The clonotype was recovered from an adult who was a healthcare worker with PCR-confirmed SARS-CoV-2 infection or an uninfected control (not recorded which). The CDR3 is CASSLAGSSYNEQFF. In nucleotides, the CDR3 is TGCGCCAGCAGCTTAGCGGGGTCCTCCTACAATGAGCAGTTCTTC.